The 17 T cell receptor beta chains listed next were all sequenced from one sample in a study of blood T cell repertoires in COVID-19. Libraries were prepared by immunoSEQ multiplex PCR; TCRdb keeps only in-frame clonotypes and omits some of them. The data hold approximately 440,000 clones, with roughly 88% observed a single time. Material: PBMCs or T cells enriched from blood (not recorded which). The receptors here all came from a man younger than 30 who had recovered from COVID-19.

The chain carries TRBV28 and TRBJ1-2, with TRBD1 matching over 10 bases. V shed 4 bases and J 8 bases; nucleotides not matched to a gene: 7. The CDR3 consists of 14 residues. Germline lookup yields CDR1 MDHEN and CDR2 SYDVKM. CDR3 DNA sequence: TGTGCCAGCAGTTCCCCGGGACAGGGGAGCGGCTACACCTTC. Amino acids: CASSSPGQGSGYTF.

The rearrangement joins TRBV7-8 to TRBJ2-7; no definite D call. The length of the CDR3 is 15 residues. Germline CDR1 and CDR2: SGHVS and FQNEAQ. Trimming stripped 1 base from V and 3 bases from J, with 13 bases between. The chain's CDR3 is CASSLVTGRLYEQYF. The CDR3 DNA sequence: TGTGCCAGCAGCTTAGTCACGGGTCGGCTCTACGAGCAGTACTTC.

The chain combines TRBV4-1 with TRBJ2-7; 7 bases line up with TRBD2. Unmatched junction bases numbered 6, after V lost 1 base and J lost 3 bases. This CDR3 is built from 15 residues. Germline assignment: CDR1 MGHRA and CDR2 YSYEKL. The CDR3 region has the DNA TGCGCCAGCAGCCAAGTCTCAAGCGGGATCTACGAGCAGTACTTC. Encoded protein: CASSQVSSGIYEQYF.

This clone has a handful of counts. The same CDR3 can be traced to other DNA sequences in this sample. The V and J genes are TRBV12-3 or TRBV12-4 and TRBJ2-7, with D tentatively TRBD1 (5 bases). CDR3 size: 12 residues. Trimming took 6 bases from V and 3 from J, leaving 9 bases between them. CDR3 loop: CASSSTGYEQYF. For the CDR3, the DNA is TGTGCCAGCAGCTCAACAGGCTACGAGCAGTACTTC.

The chain joins TRBV25-1 to TRBJ1-1; no firm D call. The CDR3 extends over 12 amino acids. Trimming shortened V by 4 bases and J by 4 bases, and 7 bases separated the two germline ends. The germline CDR1 and CDR2 sequences are MGHDK and SYGVNS. The CDR3 spells CASSASTTEAFF. CDR3 nucleotides: TGTGCCAGCAGTGCGAGTACCACTGAAGCTTTCTTT.

The CDR3 loop reads CAWSPSYEQYF. The CDR3 DNA follows: TGTGCCTGGAGTCCCAGCTACGAGCAGTACTTC. The rearrangement uses TRBV30 and TRBJ2-7; D unresolved. V was shortened by 2 bases and J by 3 bases, with 5 bases between the two germline ends. From germline, CDR1 is GTSNPN and CDR2 SVGIG (reference sequence). CDR3 length: 11 residues.

CDR3 bases: TGTGCCAGCAGCTTGGTCCCGGGACTAGCGATGGCGTGGTTCTTC. Translation: CASSLVPGLAMAWFF. The chain employs TRBV5-5 and TRBJ2-1, with 10 bases fitting TRBD2. The length of the CDR3 is 15 residues. Trimming at V came to 0 bases and at J to 15 bases, leaving 12 bases not matched to a gene. In germline, CDR1 is SGHKS, CDR2 YYEKEE (reference sequence).

This rearrangement joins TRBV9 to TRBJ2-2, with 8 bases matching TRBD1. With 4 bases clipped from V and 6 bases from J, the junction kept 11 bases outside the gene matches. Germline V lookup: CDR1 SGDLS, CDR2 YYNGEE. The CDR3 is 16 amino acids. The CDR3 DNA is TGTGCCAGCAGCCCCACCCGACAGGGGCGAGCCGGGGAGCTGTTTTTT. This encodes CASSPTRQGRAGELFF. The variable domain in full, completed from reference TRBV9 and TRBJ2-2, reads DSGVTQTPKHLITATGQRVTLRCSPRSGDLSVYWYQQSLDQGLQFLIQYYNGEERAKGNILERFSAQQFPDLHSELNLSSLELGDSALYFCASSPTRQGRAGELFFGEGSRLTVL.

The V and J genes are TRBV5-1 and TRBJ2-3; D is ambiguous. This CDR3 has 12 residues. CDR1 is SGHRS, CDR2 YFSETQ, per germline. V shed 2 bases and J shed 1 base, with 2 bases lying between them. CDR3 protein: CASSFGTDTQYF. The CDR3 coding sequence is TGCGCCAGCAGCTTCGGCACAGATACGCAGTATTTT.

This chain connects TRBV18 to TRBJ2-5; D is uncertain. CDR3 length: 15 amino acids. The V end was cut by 6 bases, the J end by 7 bases, with 21 bases between. Germline V gene lookup returns CDR1 KGHSH and CDR2 LQKENI. CDR3 in DNA: TGTGCCAGCTCCAGTGGCGACGGAGTCTTTGTGACCCAGTACTTC. This encodes CASSSGDGVFVTQYF.

The CDR3 region has the DNA TGCGCCAGCAGCCAAGGAATACTAGCGAATGAGCAGTTCTTC. Its protein product is CASSQGILANEQFF. The V and J genes are TRBV4-1 and TRBJ2-1, with 7 nucleotides matching TRBD2. The CDR3 is made up of 14 amino acids. V lost 1 base, J lost 7 bases, and 4 bases stayed unmatched. Germline CDR1 is MGHRA and CDR2 is YSYEKL.

The V gene is TRBV28, the J gene TRBJ2-3, with 11 bases lining up with TRBD2. V lost 5 bases to trimming and J lost 3 bases; unmatched junction nucleotides: 10. Germline CDR1 is MDHEN and CDR2 is SYDVKM. The CDR3 has 17 residues. The CDR3 protein is CASSRRLAGSGTDTQYF. Here the CDR3 DNA reads TGTGCCAGCAGTAGGCGACTAGCGGGATCGGGTACAGATACGCAGTATTTT.

This clone appeared a few times. The CDR3 DNA follows: TGTGCCAGCAGGAGACAGGCTAAAACGGAAGAGCAGTACTTC. Translation gives CASRRQAKTEEQYF. The rearrangement joins TRBV6-6 to TRBJ2-7; D perhaps matches TRBD1 (6 bases). Germline-derived CDR1 and CDR2 are MNHNY and SVGAGI (reference sequence). This CDR3 comprises 14 residues. V lost 6 bases and J lost 7, with 19 bases in between.

The J gene is TRBJ1-3, the V gene TRBV6-1, with D possibly matching TRBD1 (6 bases). Germline assignment: CDR1 MNHNS and CDR2 SASEGT. CDR3 size: 16 residues. The V end lost 3 bases, the J end lost 4 bases, and 16 bases lay between the germline ends. CDR3 amino acids: CASSETGGGSGNTIYF. The CDR3 DNA follows: TGTGCCAGCAGTGAGACGGGGGGGGGCTCCGGAAACACCATATATTTT.

This chain links TRBV6-6 with TRBJ2-5; 13 bases fit TRBD2. V trimming: 5 bases; J trimming: 2 bases; junction bases outside the gene matches: 5. Germline lookup yields CDR1 MNHNY and CDR2 SVGAGI (reference sequence). This CDR3 region has 16 residues. Here the CDR3 reads CASSRLAGGQQETQYF. The CDR3 DNA sequence: TGTGCCAGCAGTCGACTAGCGGGGGGCCAACAAGAGACCCAGTACTTC.

The chain has TRBV2 and TRBJ2-1; TRBD2 might be the D (6 bases). The CDR3 has 18 amino acids. The V gene lost 2 bases and the J gene lost 4 bases, with 21 bases spanning the gap. Germline assignment: CDR1 SNHLY and CDR2 FYNNEI. The CDR3 here is CASSEYGLASELYNEQFF. CDR3 sequence (DNA): TGTGCCAGCAGTGAATACGGGCTGGCTAGCGAGTTATACAATGAGCAGTTCTTC.

V usage is TRBV7-2 and J usage is TRBJ1-1; D might be TRBD1 (6 bases). Germline V gene sequence: CDR1 SGHTA, CDR2 FQGNSA. The ends were cut back, 7 bases at V and 4 bases at J, with 16 bases in the middle. The length of the CDR3 is 14 residues. The CDR3 DNA follows: TGTGCCAGCATGTTGGGGGGGCCGGGCACTGAAGCTTTCTTT. Protein sequence: CASMLGGPGTEAFF.